This T cell receptor beta chain comes out of a study of T cell responses to AZD1222 COVID-19 vaccine. V dropped 0 bases and J dropped 3 bases, with 9 bases sitting between them. CDR3 length: 15 residues. In germline, CDR1 is MNHEY, CDR2 SVGAGI. Repertoires were generated with immunoSEQ multiplex PCR, while TCRdb's copy carries only in-frame clones and drops some. The repertoire consists of 90,000 to 110,000 clones, with about 88% occurring once and the leading ten covering over 15%. The sequence was collected from an adult in good health. The sequenced sample was peripheral blood, obtained on day 0 of AZD1222 vaccination. V and J are TRBV6-5 and TRBJ2-1, with no clear D. The CDR3 region is CASSYSGPGYNEQFF. CDR3 nucleotides: TGTGCCAGCAGTTACTCAGGGCCTGGCTACAATGAGCAGTTCTTC.